This T cell receptor beta chain comes out of a study of T-cell memory formation after mild COVID-19. MiXCR, applied by TCRdb to the 5' RACE reads, yields one record per CDR3 protein. The table shows more than 150,000 distinct CDR3 sequences, with less than 20% occurring only once. V lost 7 bases to trimming and J lost 1 base, with 16 bases between them. Germline assignment: CDR1 SEHNR and CDR2 FQNEAQ (reference sequence). The CDR3 loop spans 15 amino acids. V usage is TRBV7-9 and J usage is TRBJ2-5; D unresolved. This sequence was found in a man younger than 35 who had mild COVID-19 (a few samples of this study predate the infection). Cell type and time point are not known. The specimen sequenced was PBMCs or a T cell subset sorted from them (not recorded which). The CDR3 nucleotides read TGTGCCAGCACTGTCTCAGGAGTCTCCCAAGAGACCCAGTACTTC. Its protein product is CASTVSGVSQETQYF.